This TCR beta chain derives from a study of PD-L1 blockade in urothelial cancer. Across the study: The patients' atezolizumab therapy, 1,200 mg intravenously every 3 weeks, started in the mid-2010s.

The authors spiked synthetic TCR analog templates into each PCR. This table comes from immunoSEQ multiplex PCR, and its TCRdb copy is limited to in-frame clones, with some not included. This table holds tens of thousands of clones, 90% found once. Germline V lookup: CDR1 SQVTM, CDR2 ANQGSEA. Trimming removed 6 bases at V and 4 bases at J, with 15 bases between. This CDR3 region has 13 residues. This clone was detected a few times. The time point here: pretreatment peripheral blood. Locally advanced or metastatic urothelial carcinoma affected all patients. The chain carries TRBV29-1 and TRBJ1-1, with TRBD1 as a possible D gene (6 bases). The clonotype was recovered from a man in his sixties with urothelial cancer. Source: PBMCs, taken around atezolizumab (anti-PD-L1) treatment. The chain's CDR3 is CSVPVQTGTEAFF. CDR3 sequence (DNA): TGCAGCGTACCTGTACAGACAGGCACTGAAGCTTTCTTT.